The 20 T cell receptor beta chains reported below all come from one sample, sequenced in a study of T cell changes during pregnancy in multiple sclerosis. TCRdb's table, derived via immunoSEQ multiplex PCR, lists solely in-frame clones and lacks some. This table holds more than 75,000 clones, approximately 94% found once. The specimen comprised peripheral blood, sampled in the third trimester of pregnancy. These receptors came from a female donor with multiple sclerosis, enrolled in a pregnancy study.

V gene TRBV19 combines with J gene TRBJ2-1; 8 bases line up with TRBD1. Germline CDR1 is LNHDA and CDR2 is SQIVND (reference sequence). The V segment lost 3 bases and the J segment 6 bases; nucleotides outside the gene matches: 1. This CDR3 is built from 13 residues. CDR3 amino acids: CASSIGQGNEQFF. CDR3 nucleotide sequence: TGTGCCAGTAGTATCGGACAGGGCAATGAGCAGTTCTTC.

This sequence joins TRBV9 and TRBJ2-1; tentatively, D is TRBD1 (5 bases). V was pared by 3 bases and J by 7 bases, with 17 bases between. In germline, CDR1 is SGDLS, CDR2 YYNGEE. CDR3 length: 15 amino acids. The CDR3 nucleotides read TGTGCCAGCAGCGCCCCCGCAGGGCGGTTTAATGAGCAGTTCTTC. Protein: CASSAPAGRFNEQFF. The full variable domain, completed using reference TRBV9 and TRBJ2-1, is DSGVTQTPKHLITATGQRVTLRCSPRSGDLSVYWYQQSLDQGLQFLIQYYNGEERAKGNILERFSAQQFPDLHSELNLSSLELGDSALYFCASSAPAGRFNEQFFGPGTRLTVL.

This chain uses TRBV5-1 with TRBJ1-2, with D possibly TRBD1 on 5 matching bases. Trimming left V 0 bases short and J 5 bases short, with 11 bases between. Germline CDR1 reads SGHRS; CDR2 reads YFSETQ. CDR3 length: 14 residues. CDR3 coding DNA: TGCGCCAGCAGCTTGGGGACACGTTTTTATGGCTACACCTTC. This codes for CASSLGTRFYGYTF.

The gene calls are TRBV14 and TRBJ2-1, with no clear D. Trimming left V 1 base short and J 8 bases short, with 15 bases between. CDR1 SGHDN and CDR2 FVKESK come from the germline V gene. CDR3 size: 15 residues. CDR3 bases: TGTGCCAGCAGCCAAGGTAGCTGGGTTTGGGATGAGCAGTTCTTC. Translated, it gives CASSQGSWVWDEQFF.

J is TRBJ2-7 and V is TRBV5-6, with 9 bases that match TRBD1. The germline CDR1 and CDR2 sequences are SGHDT and YYEEEE. V shed 3 bases, J shed 3 bases, and the junction held 10 bases outside the gene matches. This CDR3 is 16 amino acids long. CDR3 loop: CASSSGLGQGFYEQYF. As DNA, the CDR3 is TGTGCCAGCAGCTCGGGTCTGGGACAGGGTTTCTACGAGCAGTACTTC.

This clone has a count of ten or more. This chain uses TRBV27 with TRBJ2-3; 8 bases match TRBD2. The CDR3 totals 15 residues. With V trimmed by 9 bases and J by 5 bases, 13 bases remained unmatched. Germline CDR1 MNHEY, CDR2 SMNVEV (reference sequence). CDR3 nucleotide sequence: TGTGCCAGACCTGGGGGGAGCGGGGGTAAAGATACGCAGTATTTT. Translated, it gives CARPGGSGGKDTQYF.

The J gene is TRBJ1-4, the V gene TRBV6-5, with D possibly being TRBD1 (6 bases). CDR3 length: 16 amino acids. The germline CDR1 and CDR2 sequences are MNHEY and SVGAGI. Trimming pared 0 bases from V and 8 bases from J, leaving 16 bases between. The CDR3: CASSYSRVGAGEKLFF. The CDR3 DNA reads TGTGCCAGCAGTTACTCGAGGGTGGGGGCCGGGGAAAAACTGTTTTTT.

The V gene is TRBV5-6, the J gene TRBJ1-1, with D perhaps matching TRBD1 (6 bases). The CDR3 covers 14 residues. The germline V and J ends were trimmed by 0 bases and 1 base, with 7 bases remaining between them. From germline, CDR1 is SGHDT and CDR2 YYEEEE. The DNA of the CDR3 is TGTGCCAGCAGCTTGGCGACAGGGAACACTGAAGCTTTCTTT. Translated, it gives CASSLATGNTEAFF.

This chain links TRBV6-5 with TRBJ2-6; a weak D match, TRBD1 (5 bases). Trimming left V 5 bases short and J 4 bases short, with 12 bases between. Germline assignment: CDR1 MNHEY and CDR2 SVGAGI. CDR3 size: 15 residues. This chain's CDR3 is CASSTPRAGANVLTF. The CDR3 DNA follows: TGTGCCAGCAGTACCCCCAGGGCCGGGGCCAACGTCCTGACTTTC.

J is TRBJ2-7 and V is TRBV4-1; a weak D match, TRBD2 (6 bases). The CDR3 sequence is 19 residues long. Germline assignment: CDR1 MGHRA and CDR2 YSYEKL. Between the trimmed V and J ends, which lost 3 bases and 0 bases, there was a span of 24 bases. The CDR3: CASSQGELGPAGRSYEQYF. Written as DNA, the CDR3 is TGCGCCAGCAGCCAGGGGGAACTTGGGCCGGCGGGGCGCTCCTACGAGCAGTACTTC.

The rearrangement joins TRBV6-1 to TRBJ2-5; D might be TRBD1 (5 bases). This CDR3 region has 15 residues. Germline assignment: CDR1 MNHNS and CDR2 SASEGT. The V and J ends lost 0 bases and 3 bases respectively, with 11 bases between them. The CDR3 DNA reads as TGTGCCAGCAGTGAAGCGAGGCCAGGGAAAGAGACCCAGTACTTC. Translated: CASSEARPGKETQYF.

The chain is built from TRBV19 and TRBJ1-6, with TRBD1 matching 7 bases. Trimming removed 7 bases from V and 9 bases from J; junction bases left unmatched: 3. CDR3 length: 12 residues. The V gene's germline CDR1 is LNHDA and CDR2 SQIVND (reference sequence). In DNA form, the CDR3 reads TGTGCCAGTAAGACAGGGATTTCACCCCTCCACTTT. Protein sequence: CASKTGISPLHF.

The gene calls are TRBV7-2 and TRBJ2-7; possible D gene TRBD1, 6 bases. This CDR3 region has 16 residues. CDR1 is SGHTA and CDR2 is FQGNSA in the germline V gene. Trimming took off 2 bases at V and 5 bases at J, with 19 bases between the two ends. Here the CDR3 reads CASSLKKLQGYNEQYF. CDR3 bases: TGTGCCAGCAGCTTAAAAAAGTTACAGGGCTATAACGAGCAGTACTTC.

CDR3 amino acids: CAWLGGRTGTNEKLFF. CDR3 DNA: TGTGCCTGGCTTGGCGGGCGGACAGGGACTAATGAAAAACTGTTTTTT. This chain links TRBV30 with TRBJ1-4; 8 positions match TRBD1. Germline CDR1 and CDR2: GTSNPN and SVGIG (reference sequence). The CDR3 covers 16 residues. V trimming: 5 bases; J trimming: 2 bases; junction bases outside the gene matches: 10.

This clone appeared a few times. Here the CDR3 reads CASSALDRVLHNYGYTF. Here the CDR3 DNA reads TGTGCCAGCAGCGCTCTGGACAGAGTACTCCACAACTATGGCTACACCTTC. The V call is TRBV9, the J call TRBJ1-2, with D possibly being TRBD1 (6 bases). V was cut by 3 bases and J by 2 bases, with 20 bases left in between. Germline CDR1 reads SGDLS; CDR2 reads YYNGEE. The CDR3 spans 17 residues. Full variable domain (outside the CDR3, taken from reference TRBV9 and TRBJ1-2): DSGVTQTPKHLITATGQRVTLRCSPRSGDLSVYWYQQSLDQGLQFLIQYYNGEERAKGNILERFSAQQFPDLHSELNLSSLELGDSALYFCASSALDRVLHNYGYTFGSGTRLTVV.

This rearrangement joins TRBV11-2 to TRBJ2-1; D might be TRBD1 (6 bases). The CDR3 sequence is 16 residues long. The V end lost 5 bases, the J end lost 7 bases, and 21 bases lay between the germline ends. From germline, CDR1 is SGHAT and CDR2 FQNNGV. The CDR3 reads CASSGLLWGQVNEQFF. The DNA for the CDR3 is TGTGCCAGCAGCGGGCTCTTGTGGGGGCAAGTAAATGAGCAGTTCTTC.

V is TRBV25-1 and J is TRBJ1-5, with 7 bases lining up with TRBD1. Unmatched junction bases numbered 2, after V lost 7 bases and J lost 5 bases. The CDR3 loop spans 12 amino acids. Looked up from germline, CDR1 is MGHDK and CDR2 is SYGVNS. The CDR3 DNA reads as TGTGCCAGCAATACAGGGGATCAGCCCCAGCATTTT. Amino acid sequence: CASNTGDQPQHF.

The chain joins TRBV7-8 to TRBJ1-2, with 12 nucleotides matching TRBD1. The junction had 4 bases not matched to a gene; V was cut back by 4 bases and J by 4 bases. CDR1 SGHVS and CDR2 FQNEAQ come from the germline V gene. The CDR3 sequence is 15 residues long. This chain's CDR3 is CASSWDRGLTYGYTF. The CDR3 region has the DNA TGTGCCAGCAGCTGGGACAGGGGGCTTACCTATGGCTACACCTTC.

This clone was seen just once. The chain joins TRBV11-2 to TRBJ2-7; 10 bases agree with TRBD2. The CDR3 is 14 amino acids. Germline V gene data show CDR1 as SGHAT and CDR2 as FQNNGV. Unmatched junction bases numbered 3, after V lost 2 bases and J lost 5 bases. This CDR3 is CASSLTGTSDEQYF. The CDR3 DNA reads TGTGCCAGCAGCTTAACCGGGACTAGCGACGAGCAGTACTTC. The variable domain in full, completed from reference TRBV11-2 and TRBJ2-7, reads EAGVAQSPRYKIIEKRQSVAFWCNPISGHATLYWYQQILGQGPKLLIQFQNNGVVDDSQLPKDRFSAERLKGVDSTLKIQPAKLEDSAVYLCASSLTGTSDEQYFGPGTRLTVT.

V is TRBV19 and J is TRBJ2-1; 10 bases agree with TRBD2. The CDR3 runs to 18 residues. Losses at the gene ends were 3 bases for V and 1 base for J; bases not matched to a gene: 9. Germline CDR1 reads LNHDA; CDR2 reads SQIVND (reference sequence). This CDR3 is CASSILAGVPLSYNEQFF. CDR3 nucleotides: TGTGCCAGTAGTATTCTAGCGGGGGTTCCCCTTTCCTACAATGAGCAGTTCTTC.